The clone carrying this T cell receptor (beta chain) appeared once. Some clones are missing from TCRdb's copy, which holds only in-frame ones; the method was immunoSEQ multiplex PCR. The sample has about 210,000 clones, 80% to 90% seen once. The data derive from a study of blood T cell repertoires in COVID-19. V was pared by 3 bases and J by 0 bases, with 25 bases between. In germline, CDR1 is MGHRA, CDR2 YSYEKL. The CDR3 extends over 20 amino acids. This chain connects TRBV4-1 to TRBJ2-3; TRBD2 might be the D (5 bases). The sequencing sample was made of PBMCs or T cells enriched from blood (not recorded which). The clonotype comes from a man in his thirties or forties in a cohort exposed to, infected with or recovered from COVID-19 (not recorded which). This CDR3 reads CASSHPRRWRMLSSTDTQYF. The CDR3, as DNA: TGCGCCAGCAGCCACCCCCGGAGGTGGAGAATGCTCTCTAGCACAGATACGCAGTATTTT.